The rows below give T cell receptor beta chains drawn from one sample of a study of shared clonotypes between healthy human individuals. The repertoire was sequenced with immunoSEQ multiplex PCR; TCRdb's copy has only in-frame clones and lacks some. The sample records around 2,100,000 clones, about 95% being singletons. Sequenced sample: naive CD8+ T cells sorted from blood. The receptors were sampled from a man aged 18 to 30 in good health. The CDR3 runs from the conserved cysteine through the conserved F or W. A D gene is named only where the DNA matches it firmly. Clone sizes are given selectively: once, few, many, or a class where the clone is expanded.

d_gene: NA; v_gene: TRBV30; abundance: NA; j_gene: TRBJ1-2; CDR3nt: TGTGCCTGGAGTTCGGGCTTGATGGATAACTATGGCTACACCTTC; CDR3aa: CAWSSGLMDNYGYTF
d_gene: TRBD2; v_gene: TRBV7-9; abundance: NA; j_gene: TRBJ2-7; CDR3nt: TGTGCCAGCAGCCTAGCGGGTTCGGGGTACGAGCAGTACTTC; CDR3aa: CASSLAGSGYEQYF
d_gene: NA; v_gene: TRBV4-3; abundance: NA; j_gene: TRBJ1-3; CDR3nt: TGCGCCAGCAGCCAAGAACGGGGGCTAGGAGGAAACACCATATATTTT; CDR3aa: CASSQERGLGGNTIYF
d_gene: NA; v_gene: TRBV7-8; abundance: NA; j_gene: TRBJ1-5; CDR3nt: TGTGCCAGCAGCTTAGAAGGCTGGCAGGGGTTGGAGCCCCAGCATTTT; CDR3aa: CASSLEGWQGLEPQHF
d_gene: NA; v_gene: TRBV2; abundance: few; j_gene: TRBJ1-1; CDR3nt: TGTGCCAGCAGGGAGGGACATATGAACACTGAAGCTTTCTTT; CDR3aa: CASREGHMNTEAFF
d_gene: NA; v_gene: TRBV11-2; abundance: NA; j_gene: TRBJ1-1; CDR3nt: TGTGCCAGCAGCTCAACAGGAAACGAGGACACTGAAGCTTTCTTT; CDR3aa: CASSSTGNEDTEAFF
d_gene: NA; v_gene: TRBV4-3; abundance: once; j_gene: TRBJ2-7; CDR3nt: TGCGCCAGCAGCCAAGAGGCAGATCTCTCCTACGAGCAGTACTTC; CDR3aa: CASSQEADLSYEQYF
d_gene: NA; v_gene: TRBV23-1; abundance: NA; j_gene: TRBJ2-2; CDR3nt: TGCGCCAGCAGTCAATCTCAGGATGGCACCGGGGAGCTGTTTTTT; CDR3aa: CASSQSQDGTGELFF
d_gene: NA; v_gene: TRBV30; abundance: once; j_gene: TRBJ1-5; CDR3nt: TGTGCCTGGAGTGGGGATAATAGCAATCAGCCCCAGCATTTT; CDR3aa: CAWSGDNSNQPQHF
d_gene: NA; v_gene: TRBV12-5; abundance: NA; j_gene: TRBJ2-1; CDR3nt: TGTGCTAGTGGTTTGGTACTTGGAGGGCTTGAGCAGTTCTTC; CDR3aa: CASGLVLGGLEQFF
d_gene: TRBD2; v_gene: TRBV6-5; abundance: NA; j_gene: TRBJ2-1; CDR3nt: TGTGCCAGCAGTTACTCCCCGGGGGCGGGGGGGGAGCAGTTCTTC; CDR3aa: CASSYSPGAGGEQFF
d_gene: NA; v_gene: TRBV9; abundance: NA; j_gene: TRBJ2-1; CDR3nt: TGTGCCAGCAGCGCGGACTCCTACAATGAGCAGTTCTTC; CDR3aa: CASSADSYNEQFF
d_gene: NA; v_gene: TRBV4-1; abundance: NA; j_gene: TRBJ1-1; CDR3nt: TGCGCCAGCAGCCAAGTTTCAAGCCTCACTGAAGCTTTCTTT; CDR3aa: CASSQVSSLTEAFF
d_gene: TRBD1; v_gene: TRBV5-4; abundance: NA; j_gene: TRBJ2-7; CDR3nt: TGTGCCAGCAGCTGGACCGGGACAGGGGAGGTCGAGCAGTACTTC; CDR3aa: CASSWTGTGEVEQYF
d_gene: NA; v_gene: TRBV19; abundance: NA; j_gene: TRBJ2-3; CDR3nt: TGTGCCAGTAGTAACCACAGGGAAGATACGCAGTATTTT; CDR3aa: CASSNHREDTQYF
d_gene: TRBD2; v_gene: TRBV19; abundance: few; j_gene: TRBJ2-5; CDR3nt: TGTGCCAGTGGTCGGACTAGCTCGGAGACCCAGTACTTC; CDR3aa: CASGRTSSETQYF
d_gene: TRBD2; v_gene: TRBV7-9; abundance: NA; j_gene: TRBJ2-7; CDR3nt: TGTGCCAGCAGCCCGGCAGCGGGAGAGGACGAGCAGTACTTC; CDR3aa: CASSPAAGEDEQYF
d_gene: NA; v_gene: TRBV4-3; abundance: NA; j_gene: TRBJ2-3; CDR3nt: TGCGCCAGCAGCCAAGAATATGCGGGACTCACAGATACGCAGTATTTT; CDR3aa: CASSQEYAGLTDTQYF
d_gene: TRBD2; v_gene: TRBV9; abundance: NA; j_gene: TRBJ2-3; CDR3nt: TGTGCCAGCAGCGTAGATGGTCTAGCGGGCACAGATACGCAGTATTTT; CDR3aa: CASSVDGLAGTDTQYF
d_gene: TRBD1; v_gene: TRBV19; abundance: NA; j_gene: TRBJ2-1; CDR3nt: TGTGCCAGTAGCCATGGACAGGGGACCTACAATGAGCAGTTCTTC; CDR3aa: CASSHGQGTYNEQFF
d_gene: NA; v_gene: TRBV13; abundance: NA; j_gene: TRBJ2-7; CDR3nt: TGTGCCAGCAGCTTAGGAGCCTCCTACGAGCAGTACTTC; CDR3aa: CASSLGASYEQYF
d_gene: TRBD2; v_gene: TRBV28; abundance: NA; j_gene: TRBJ2-3; CDR3nt: TGTGCCAGCAGGACCTCTAGCGGGGGGTCCACAGATACGCAGTATTTT; CDR3aa: CASRTSSGGSTDTQYF
d_gene: TRBD2; v_gene: TRBV13; abundance: NA; j_gene: TRBJ2-3; CDR3nt: TGTGCCAGCAGCTCCGGGGGGGGGAGCGCAGATACGCAGTATTTT; CDR3aa: CASSSGGGSADTQYF
d_gene: NA; v_gene: TRBV27; abundance: NA; j_gene: TRBJ2-7; CDR3nt: TGTGCCAGCAGTCTCGGGGTAAAGGGATACGAGCAGTACTTC; CDR3aa: CASSLGVKGYEQYF
d_gene: NA; v_gene: TRBV11-2; abundance: NA; j_gene: TRBJ2-7; CDR3nt: TGTGCCAGCAGCCGATCGGGGACCCTCTCCTACGAGCAGTACTTC; CDR3aa: CASSRSGTLSYEQYF
d_gene: NA; v_gene: TRBV4-3; abundance: NA; j_gene: TRBJ1-1; CDR3nt: TGCGCCAGCAGCCAAGATCCCCCCGGGGCCGTTGGCACTGAAGCTTTCTTT; CDR3aa: CASSQDPPGAVGTEAFF
d_gene: TRBD2; v_gene: TRBV7-8; abundance: NA; j_gene: TRBJ2-7; CDR3nt: TGTGCCAGCAGCGGTTTAGCGGGCTCCTACGAGCAGTACTTC; CDR3aa: CASSGLAGSYEQYF
d_gene: TRBD2; v_gene: TRBV12-5; abundance: NA; j_gene: TRBJ2-2; CDR3nt: TGTGCTAGTGGTTTGCCCCAACTAGCGGGAGAGATCACCGGGGAGCTGTTTTTT; CDR3aa: CASGLPQLAGEITGELFF
d_gene: NA; v_gene: TRBV5-1; abundance: NA; j_gene: TRBJ2-3; CDR3nt: TGCGCCAGCAGCCCTCTATGGTCCAACACAGATACGCAGTATTTT; CDR3aa: CASSPLWSNTDTQYF
d_gene: TRBD1; v_gene: TRBV11-2; abundance: NA; j_gene: TRBJ2-7; CDR3nt: TGTGCCAGCAGCTTGTGGCAGGGGGTCAACGAGCAGTACTTC; CDR3aa: CASSLWQGVNEQYF
d_gene: NA; v_gene: TRBV4-1; abundance: NA; j_gene: TRBJ1-3; CDR3nt: TGCGCCAGCAGCCCTCTTGACGGGGTACGAAACACCATATATTTT; CDR3aa: CASSPLDGVRNTIYF
d_gene: NA; v_gene: TRBV7-8; abundance: NA; j_gene: TRBJ2-7; CDR3nt: TGTGCCAGCAGGATGGGGGCCGACGCGCGGTACGAGCAGTACTTC; CDR3aa: CASRMGADARYEQYF
d_gene: TRBD1; v_gene: TRBV28; abundance: few; j_gene: TRBJ2-7; CDR3nt: TGTGCCAGCAGTTTCCAGGGGGCGTACGAGCAGTACTTC; CDR3aa: CASSFQGAYEQYF
d_gene: NA; v_gene: TRBV4-3; abundance: NA; j_gene: TRBJ1-1; CDR3nt: TGCGCCAGCAGCCAAGGGGGCGCAGATGAAGCTTTCTTT; CDR3aa: CASSQGGADEAFF
d_gene: TRBD1; v_gene: TRBV29-1; abundance: NA; j_gene: TRBJ2-7; CDR3nt: TGCAGCGTTGAAACAGGGGCTACCTACGAGCAGTACTTC; CDR3aa: CSVETGATYEQYF
d_gene: NA; v_gene: TRBV28; abundance: NA; j_gene: TRBJ2-2; CDR3nt: TGTGCCAGCAGTGGGGCAGGGGGGACCGGGGAGCTGTTTTTT; CDR3aa: CASSGAGGTGELFF
d_gene: NA; v_gene: TRBV6-6; abundance: NA; j_gene: TRBJ2-7; CDR3nt: TGTGCCAGCAGTCTCAGGGACCGACCCTACGAGCAGTACTTC; CDR3aa: CASSLRDRPYEQYF
d_gene: NA; v_gene: TRBV5-4; abundance: NA; j_gene: TRBJ2-7; CDR3nt: TGTGCCAGCAGCTTGGAGGGGAAGCAGTACTTC; CDR3aa: CASSLEGKQYF
d_gene: NA; v_gene: TRBV27; abundance: NA; j_gene: TRBJ2-1; CDR3nt: TGTGCCAGCAGTTCTGGTGGGGCAAACGAGCAGTTCTTC; CDR3aa: CASSSGGANEQFF
d_gene: NA; v_gene: TRBV2; abundance: NA; j_gene: TRBJ1-5; CDR3nt: TGTGCCAGCACCCAGGGACCCGGTCCTGGCAATCAGCCCCAGCATTTT; CDR3aa: CASTQGPGPGNQPQHF
d_gene: NA; v_gene: TRBV2; abundance: NA; j_gene: TRBJ2-3; CDR3nt: TGTGCCAGCTCTCTCCGGCTAGCGCGAGATACGCAGTATTTT; CDR3aa: CASSLRLARDTQYF
d_gene: NA; v_gene: TRBV4-3; abundance: NA; j_gene: TRBJ2-5; CDR3nt: TGCGCCAGCAGCCAAGATCGAACCGGAAGATACCGGGAGACCCAGTACTTC; CDR3aa: CASSQDRTGRYRETQYF
d_gene: NA; v_gene: TRBV4-1; abundance: NA; j_gene: TRBJ2-7; CDR3nt: TGCGCCAGCAGCCAAGATCCCCAGACTGTCTACGAGCAGTACTTC; CDR3aa: CASSQDPQTVYEQYF
d_gene: NA; v_gene: TRBV7-6; abundance: NA; j_gene: TRBJ1-1; CDR3nt: TGTGCCAGCAGCTTAGGGGCCTATCGGGACACTGAAGCTTTCTTT; CDR3aa: CASSLGAYRDTEAFF
d_gene: NA; v_gene: TRBV11-2; abundance: NA; j_gene: TRBJ2-2; CDR3nt: TGTGCCAGCAGCTTAAATGTTGTAGGGTCGGTCGCCGGGGAGCTGTTTTTT; CDR3aa: CASSLNVVGSVAGELFF
d_gene: TRBD1; v_gene: TRBV5-1; abundance: NA; j_gene: TRBJ1-1; CDR3nt: TGCGCCAGCAGCGATTGGGACAGGCAAACCACTGAAGCTTTCTTT; CDR3aa: CASSDWDRQTTEAFF
d_gene: TRBD2; v_gene: TRBV9; abundance: NA; j_gene: TRBJ2-3; CDR3nt: TGTGCCAGCAGCGTGGACGGGAGGGAGAATACGCAGTATTTT; CDR3aa: CASSVDGRENTQYF
d_gene: TRBD2; v_gene: TRBV5-1; abundance: NA; j_gene: TRBJ2-2; CDR3nt: TGCGCCAGCAGCTCTCTAGCGGGGGGGATCACCGGGGAGCTGTTTTTT; CDR3aa: CASSSLAGGITGELFF
d_gene: TRBD1; v_gene: TRBV6-6; abundance: NA; j_gene: TRBJ2-7; CDR3nt: TGTGCCAGTAACTGGGACAGCTCATTCTCCTACGAGCAGTACTTC; CDR3aa: CASNWDSSFSYEQYF
d_gene: TRBD2; v_gene: TRBV27; abundance: NA; j_gene: TRBJ2-5; CDR3nt: TGTGCCAGCAGCTCCGAGACTAGCGGTCTAGGGGAGACCCAGTACTTC; CDR3aa: CASSSETSGLGETQYF
d_gene: TRBD1; v_gene: TRBV7-8; abundance: NA; j_gene: TRBJ1-3; CDR3nt: TGTGCCAGCGGAATAGACAGGGACTCTGGAAACACCATATATTTT; CDR3aa: CASGIDRDSGNTIYF
d_gene: NA; v_gene: TRBV6-6; abundance: NA; j_gene: TRBJ1-1; CDR3nt: TGTGCCAGCGGGGGTGGCGGCTACACTGAAGCTTTCTTT; CDR3aa: CASGGGGYTEAFF
d_gene: NA; v_gene: TRBV19; abundance: NA; j_gene: TRBJ2-1; CDR3nt: TGTGCCAGTAGTATCGTAGGGATGGGATCCTACAATGAGCAGTTCTTC; CDR3aa: CASSIVGMGSYNEQFF
d_gene: TRBD2; v_gene: TRBV27; abundance: once; j_gene: TRBJ2-7; CDR3nt: TGTGCCAGCAGTCCCTGGGGGGGTGGCTACGAGCAGTACTTC; CDR3aa: CASSPWGGGYEQYF
d_gene: TRBD2; v_gene: TRBV4-1; abundance: NA; j_gene: TRBJ2-7; CDR3nt: TGCGCCAGCAGCCACGCGGGGGGCCCCTACGAGCAGTACTTC; CDR3aa: CASSHAGGPYEQYF
d_gene: NA; v_gene: TRBV28; abundance: NA; j_gene: TRBJ1-4; CDR3nt: TGTGCCAGCAGTTTACTTCCCTTAACAACTAATGAAAAACTGTTTTTT; CDR3aa: CASSLLPLTTNEKLFF
d_gene: NA; v_gene: TRBV7-9; abundance: NA; j_gene: TRBJ1-5; CDR3nt: TGTGCCAGCAGCTTAGACCAGGGAGGCAATCAGCCCCAGCATTTT; CDR3aa: CASSLDQGGNQPQHF
d_gene: TRBD2; v_gene: TRBV11-2; abundance: NA; j_gene: TRBJ2-7; CDR3nt: TGTGCCAGCAGCTTAGCGGGACTAGCGGGAGTTTACGAGCAGTACTTC; CDR3aa: CASSLAGLAGVYEQYF